The source of this T cell receptor (beta chain) is a study of T cells after posttransplantation cyclophosphamide. Study conclusions and caveats: Later post-transplant blood repertoires were often dominated by donor CD8+ memory clones. Blood and skin or GI T cell repertoires showed limited TRB overlap.

Germline CDR1 and CDR2: ENHRY and SYGVKD. V was trimmed by 8 bases and J by 1 base, leaving 5 bases between them. This CDR3 has 11 residues. Sequencing was performed with immunoSEQ multiplex PCR; in TCRdb, only in-frame clones are kept and a portion is missing. The sample includes tens of thousands of clones, none of them occurring once. This clone was seen repeatedly, ten times or more. Antigen: not known. The sequencing input was PBMCs. The chain is built from TRBV10-3 and TRBJ1-1; D call uncertain. The receptor comes from a man aged 40-55 years in good health, CMV-negative, and a related stem cell transplant donor. The CDR3 nucleotides read TGTGCCATCGGGCCGAACACTGAAGCTTTCTTT. Protein product: CAIGPNTEAFF.